Each of the 27 T cell receptor beta chains below was sequenced from the same sample in a study of TIL therapy for anti-PD-1-resistant metastatic lung cancer. The time point denotes: pre-treatment sample, taken before nivolumab and TIL therapy. This was the immunoSEQ v3 assay. Repertoires were generated with immunoSEQ multiplex PCR, while TCRdb's copy carries only in-frame clones and drops some. This table has nearly 60,000 clones, less than 75% appearing once. The specimen comprised blood, sampled at baseline. These receptors were collected from a person aged 25 to 79 with non-small cell lung cancer.

The chain is built from TRBV15 and TRBJ1-1; D is perhaps TRBD1 (6 bases). Trimming pared 4 bases from V and 6 bases from J, leaving 18 bases between. Germline V lookup: CDR1 LNHNV, CDR2 YYDKDF (reference sequence). The CDR3 is 15 residues long. The DNA for the CDR3 is TGTGCCACCAGCACAGAGGGGCAGGGGAAAGCTGAAGCTTTCTTT. Its translation is CATSTEGQGKAEAFF.

The chain couples TRBV20-1 to TRBJ2-1; D is unclear. The CDR3 consists of 11 residues. Germline V gene lookup returns CDR1 DFQATT and CDR2 SNEGSKA (reference sequence). Trimming took off 5 bases at V and 8 bases at J, with 10 bases between the two ends. The CDR3 DNA sequence: TGCAGTGCTCCCCAACGAGATGAGCAGTTCTTC. Protein sequence: CSAPQRDEQFF.

A single count supports this clone. The chain carries TRBV11-3 and TRBJ2-5; 12 nucleotides agree with TRBD2. V lost 5 bases and J lost 1; bases outside the gene matches: 2. CDR1 SGHNT and CDR2 YENEEA come from the germline V gene. This CDR3 is 15 amino acids long. CDR3 bases: TGTGCCAGCAGCAAGGGACTAGCGGGCCAAGAGACCCAGTACTTC. This encodes CASSKGLAGQETQYF.

This clone turned up a few times. DNA of the CDR3: TGCGCCAGCAGCCAAGGGGCAGGGGTCCCCTACGAGCAGTACTTC. It encodes CASSQGAGVPYEQYF. V usage is TRBV4-1 and J usage is TRBJ2-7, with TRBD1 as a possible D gene (6 bases). The CDR3 consists of 15 residues. Germline V lookup: CDR1 MGHRA, CDR2 YSYEKL. Trimming stripped 1 base from V and 2 bases from J, with 12 bases between.

This clone appeared a few times. This chain joins TRBV5-1 and TRBJ1-4, with 7 bases matching TRBD1. CDR3 length: 14 residues. The V gene end was trimmed by 6 bases and the J gene end by 5 bases; junction bases not matched to a gene: 7. Germline V gene sequence: CDR1 SGHRS, CDR2 YFSETQ. CDR3: CASTPRGPNEKLFF. The CDR3 DNA sequence: TGCGCCAGCACCCCTAGGGGGCCCAATGAAAAACTGTTTTTT.

CDR3 amino acids: CASSPRVSYGYTF. The DNA of the CDR3 is TGTGCCAGCAGCCCACGAGTCTCCTATGGCTACACCTTC. The chain has TRBV7-2 and TRBJ1-2; no firm D call. The germline CDR1 and CDR2 sequences are SGHTA and FQGNSA. V lost 5 bases and J lost 4, with 11 bases in between. The CDR3 sequence is 13 residues long. The full variable domain, completed using reference TRBV7-2 and TRBJ1-2, is GAGVSQSPSNKVTEKGKDVELRCDPISGHTALYWYRQSLGQGLEFLIYFQGNSAPDKSGLPSDRFSAERTGGSVSTLTIQRTQQEDSAVYLCASSPRVSYGYTFGSGTRLTVV.

The V gene is TRBV19, the J gene TRBJ1-1, with D maybe TRBD1 (6 bases). V dropped 6 bases and J dropped 3 bases, with 11 bases sitting between them. The CDR3 sequence is 13 residues long. Germline V CDR1 and CDR2: LNHDA, SQIVND (reference sequence). The CDR3 is CASRNPGDTEAFF. CDR3 coding DNA: TGTGCCAGTAGGAACCCAGGGGACACTGAAGCTTTCTTT.

This clone was picked up one time. The chain employs TRBV13 and TRBJ1-1; unclear D gene. From germline, CDR1 is PRHDT and CDR2 FYEKMQ (reference sequence). There are 12 residues in the CDR3. With 8 bases removed from V and 1 base from J, the gap between germline ends came to 8 bases. The CDR3 nucleotides are TGTGCCAGCCTGATGGGGAACACTGAAGCTTTCTTT. Its protein is CASLMGNTEAFF.

The chain carries TRBV11-3 and TRBJ1-1; D gene unclear. CDR1 and CDR2 (germline): SGHNT, YENEEA. The length of the CDR3 is 12 residues. V was cut by 3 bases and J by 5 bases, with 7 bases left in between. This CDR3 reads CASSFWKTEAFF. As DNA, the CDR3 is TGTGCCAGCAGCTTTTGGAAGACTGAAGCTTTCTTT.

The chain links TRBV7-8 to TRBJ1-5; D is ambiguous. V was trimmed by 8 bases and J by 5 bases, leaving 7 bases between them. The length of the CDR3 is 11 residues. The germline V gene encodes CDR1 SGHVS and CDR2 FQNEAQ. The CDR3 sequence is CASGRDQPQHF. In nucleotides, the CDR3 is TGTGCCAGCGGCCGGGATCAGCCCCAGCATTTT.

This clone was recorded only once. The gene calls are TRBV18 and TRBJ1-1; weak D call: TRBD1 (6 bases). The V and J ends lost 0 bases and 3 bases respectively, with 11 bases between them. Per germline, CDR1 KGHSH and CDR2 LQKENI. This CDR3 has 15 residues. CDR3 in DNA: TGTGCCAGCTCACCACCCGGACAGTCGGACACTGAAGCTTTCTTT. Its protein is CASSPPGQSDTEAFF.

This clone was observed a single time. The genes are TRBV11-2 and TRBJ1-1; D not certain. Per germline, CDR1 SGHAT and CDR2 FQNNGV. V was trimmed by 3 bases and J by 2 bases, leaving 7 bases between them. CDR3 length: 13 residues. As DNA, the CDR3 is TGTGCCAGCAGCTTGCACACTAACACTGAAGCTTTCTTT. This codes for CASSLHTNTEAFF.

V gene TRBV19 combines with J gene TRBJ2-7; D possibly matches TRBD1 or TRBD2 (5 bases each). CDR3 length: 17 residues. Between the trimmed V and J ends, which lost 5 bases and 0 bases, there was a span of 20 bases. Germline V CDR1 and CDR2: LNHDA, SQIVND (reference sequence). As DNA, the CDR3 is TGTGCCAGTAGTGAGGGGCCTCCGGCAGCTGGCTCCTACGAGCAGTACTTC. Amino acid sequence: CASSEGPPAAGSYEQYF. Full variable domain (outside the CDR3, taken from reference TRBV19 and TRBJ2-7): DGGITQSPKYLFRKEGQNVTLSCEQNLNHDAMYWYRQDPGQGLRLIYYSQIVNDFQKGDIAEGYSVSREKKESFPLTVTSAQKNPTAFYLCASSEGPPAAGSYEQYFGPGTRLTVT.

The chain couples TRBV28 to TRBJ1-5, with D hard to call. With 2 bases removed from V and 7 bases from J, the gap between germline ends came to 12 bases. Germline V gene data show CDR1 as MDHEN and CDR2 as SYDVKM. The CDR3 runs 14 residues. The CDR3 loop is CASSLGPLGQPQHF. Here the CDR3 DNA reads TGTGCCAGCAGTTTAGGCCCTCTGGGGCAGCCCCAGCATTTT.

The chain joins TRBV19 to TRBJ2-7; D is possibly TRBD1 (5 bases). CDR1 is LNHDA and CDR2 is SQIVND in the germline V gene (reference sequence). Trimming cost V 1 base and J 0 bases, with 7 bases left between them. The CDR3 runs to 14 residues. The CDR3, as DNA: TGTGCCAGTAGTATAGGTGGGGCCTCCTACGAGCAGTACTTC. It yields the protein CASSIGGASYEQYF.

As DNA, the CDR3 is TGTGCCAGCAGTTCTCCGGGACAGGGATTTAATGAGCAGTTCTTC. This gives the protein CASSSPGQGFNEQFF. This sequence joins TRBV28 and TRBJ2-1; 9 nucleotides agree with TRBD1. V trimming: 4 bases; J trimming: 7 bases; junction bases outside the gene matches: 8. The CDR3 runs 15 residues. Germline CDR1 reads MDHEN; CDR2 reads SYDVKM.

In this sample, this clone turned up a few times. The chain joins TRBV7-9 to TRBJ2-1, with D hard to call. CDR3 length: 13 amino acids. CDR1 is SEHNR and CDR2 is FQNEAQ in the germline V gene (reference sequence). Trimming left V 8 bases short and J 0 bases short, with 8 bases between. The CDR3 DNA sequence: TGTGCCAGCGGGGTAAGCTCCTACAATGAGCAGTTCTTC. Translated: CASGVSSYNEQFF.

This clone counts as medium-sized. V gene TRBV6-6 combines with J gene TRBJ2-7; maybe TRBD1 (5 bases). V dropped 2 bases and J dropped 4 bases, with 9 bases sitting between them. CDR3 size: 13 residues. The germline V gene has CDR1 MNHNY and CDR2 SVGAGI (reference sequence). DNA of the CDR3: TGTGCCAGCAGTTACGGGGCAGAGTACGAGCAGTACTTC. This translates into CASSYGAEYEQYF.

This clone was detected once. The chain combines TRBV28 with TRBJ2-3; D not certain. From germline, CDR1 is MDHEN and CDR2 SYDVKM. This CDR3 has 12 residues. The V end lost 2 bases, the J end lost 7 bases, and 7 bases lay between the germline ends. The CDR3, as DNA: TGTGCCAGCAGTTTAGGTGGGAATACGCAGTATTTT. It yields the protein CASSLGGNTQYF.

This chain connects TRBV10-3 to TRBJ1-1; 8 bases fit TRBD1. The CDR3 contains 15 residues. The V gene end was trimmed by 3 bases and the J gene end by 7 bases; junction bases not matched to a gene: 10. CDR1 is ENHRY and CDR2 is SYGVKD in the germline V gene. CDR3 in amino acids: CAISDSPGQAYEAFF. For the CDR3, the DNA is TGTGCCATCAGTGATTCGCCGGGACAGGCCTATGAAGCTTTCTTT.

This chain joins TRBV18 and TRBJ2-3, with D perhaps TRBD1 (6 bases). CDR3 length: 15 residues. V dropped 1 base and J dropped 0 bases, with 8 bases sitting between them. In germline, CDR1 is KGHSH, CDR2 LQKENI. The CDR3, as DNA: TGTGCCAGCTCACCACGACAGGCCAGCACAGATACGCAGTATTTT. The encoded protein is CASSPRQASTDTQYF.

V and J are TRBV6-6 and TRBJ2-5; a weak D match, TRBD2 (6 bases). This CDR3 spans 13 amino acids. V lost 7 bases, J lost 5 bases, and 14 bases lay in between. The germline V gene encodes CDR1 MNHNY and CDR2 SVGAGI (reference sequence). CDR3 DNA sequence: TGTGCCAGCATAGCGTCGGGGGTTGAGACCCAGTACTTC. Amino acid sequence: CASIASGVETQYF.

The genes are TRBV4-1 and TRBJ1-5; possible D gene TRBD1, 5 bases. V was clipped by 0 bases and J by 7 bases, with 16 bases between them. This CDR3 is built from 16 residues. Germline loops: CDR1 MGHRA, CDR2 YSYEKL. This CDR3 reads CASSQDPSGAWQPQHF. CDR3 sequence (DNA): TGCGCCAGCAGCCAAGATCCGTCCGGGGCATGGCAGCCCCAGCATTTT.

The V gene is TRBV21-1, the J gene TRBJ1-2. TRBV21-1 is given as a pseudogene. This CDR3 contains 12 residues. The CDR3 DNA follows: TGTGCCAGCATGGGCCAAGGGTGGGGCTACACCTTC. This sequence encodes CASMGQGWGYTF.

This clone came up a few times. The chain carries TRBV27 and TRBJ1-6; 10 bases line up with TRBD1. This CDR3 spans 20 amino acids. Trimming removed 5 bases from V and 1 base from J; junction bases left unmatched: 14. CDR1 and CDR2 (germline): MNHEY, SMNVEV (reference sequence). The CDR3 here is CASSPWDRGAPRSYNSPLHF. In nucleotides, the CDR3 is TGTGCCAGCAGTCCCTGGGACAGGGGTGCGCCAAGGTCCTATAATTCACCCCTCCACTTT.

This clone came up once. The CDR3 spells CASSFDRGFEAFF. The DNA of the CDR3 is TGTGCCAGCAGCTTCGACCGCGGGTTTGAAGCTTTCTTT. V and J are TRBV7-2 and TRBJ1-1; D remains ambiguous. Germline assignment: CDR1 SGHTA and CDR2 FQGNSA. The ends were cut back, 3 bases at V and 7 bases at J, with 12 bases in the middle. The CDR3 has 13 residues.

The chain employs TRBV7-9 and TRBJ2-7; possibly TRBD1 for D (6 bases). The germline V and J ends were trimmed by 5 bases and 1 base, with 15 bases remaining between them. The CDR3 has 15 amino acids. Germline V gene sequence: CDR1 SEHNR, CDR2 FQNEAQ (reference sequence). CDR3 nucleotide sequence: TGTGCCAGCAGCCCACAGGGTATCGGATCCTACGAGCAGTACTTC. This codes for CASSPQGIGSYEQYF.